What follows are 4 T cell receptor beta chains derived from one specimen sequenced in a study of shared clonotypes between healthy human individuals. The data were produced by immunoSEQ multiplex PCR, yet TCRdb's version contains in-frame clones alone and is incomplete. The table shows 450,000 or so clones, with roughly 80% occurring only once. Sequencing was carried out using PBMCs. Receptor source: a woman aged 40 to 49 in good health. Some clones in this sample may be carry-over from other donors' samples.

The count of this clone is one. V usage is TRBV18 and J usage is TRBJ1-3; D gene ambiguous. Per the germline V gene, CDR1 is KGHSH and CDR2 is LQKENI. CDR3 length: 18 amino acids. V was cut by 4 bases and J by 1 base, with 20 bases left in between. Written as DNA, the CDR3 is TGTGCCAGCTCACGGCCCTCGGCCGAATACGGGTCTGGAAACACCATATATTTT. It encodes CASSRPSAEYGSGNTIYF.

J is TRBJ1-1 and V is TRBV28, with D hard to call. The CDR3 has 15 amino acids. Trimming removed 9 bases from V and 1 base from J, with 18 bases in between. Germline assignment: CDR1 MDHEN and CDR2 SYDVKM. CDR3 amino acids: CASSSPEEWNTEAFF. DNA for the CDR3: TGTGCCAGTTCGTCACCGGAAGAGTGGAACACTGAAGCTTTCTTT.

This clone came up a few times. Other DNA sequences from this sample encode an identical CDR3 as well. The CDR3 protein is CASSLAGNEQFF. The CDR3 DNA reads TGCGCCAGCAGCTTGGCCGGCAATGAGCAGTTCTTC. The V call is TRBV5-1, the J call TRBJ2-1; D unclear. The CDR3 sequence is 12 residues long. Germline CDR1 reads SGHRS; CDR2 reads YFSETQ. Trimming removed 0 bases at V and 6 bases at J, with 4 bases between.

The CDR3 DNA follows: TGTGCCATCAGCACACCCAGCGGGAGCCTAGCCAAAAACATTCAGTACTTC. Translated, it gives CAISTPSGSLAKNIQYF. This chain joins TRBV10-3 and TRBJ2-4, with 8 positions matching TRBD2. V dropped 6 bases and J dropped 0; count of bases not matched to a gene: 10. From germline, CDR1 is ENHRY and CDR2 SYGVKD. CDR3 size: 17 residues.